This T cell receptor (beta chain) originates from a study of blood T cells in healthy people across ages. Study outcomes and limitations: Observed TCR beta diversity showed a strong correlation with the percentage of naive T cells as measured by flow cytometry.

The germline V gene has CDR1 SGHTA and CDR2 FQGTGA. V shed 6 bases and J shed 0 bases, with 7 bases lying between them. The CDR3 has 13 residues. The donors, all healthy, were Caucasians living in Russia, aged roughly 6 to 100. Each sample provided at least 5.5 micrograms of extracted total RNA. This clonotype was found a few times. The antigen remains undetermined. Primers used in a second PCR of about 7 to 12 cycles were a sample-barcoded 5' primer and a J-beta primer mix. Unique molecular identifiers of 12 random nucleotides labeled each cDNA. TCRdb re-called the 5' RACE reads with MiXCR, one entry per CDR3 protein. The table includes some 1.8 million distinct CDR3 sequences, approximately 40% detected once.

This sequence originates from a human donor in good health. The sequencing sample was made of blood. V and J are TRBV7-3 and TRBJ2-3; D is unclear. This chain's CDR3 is CASRKDSTDTQYF. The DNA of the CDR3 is TGTGCCAGCAGAAAGGACAGCACAGATACGCAGTATTTT.